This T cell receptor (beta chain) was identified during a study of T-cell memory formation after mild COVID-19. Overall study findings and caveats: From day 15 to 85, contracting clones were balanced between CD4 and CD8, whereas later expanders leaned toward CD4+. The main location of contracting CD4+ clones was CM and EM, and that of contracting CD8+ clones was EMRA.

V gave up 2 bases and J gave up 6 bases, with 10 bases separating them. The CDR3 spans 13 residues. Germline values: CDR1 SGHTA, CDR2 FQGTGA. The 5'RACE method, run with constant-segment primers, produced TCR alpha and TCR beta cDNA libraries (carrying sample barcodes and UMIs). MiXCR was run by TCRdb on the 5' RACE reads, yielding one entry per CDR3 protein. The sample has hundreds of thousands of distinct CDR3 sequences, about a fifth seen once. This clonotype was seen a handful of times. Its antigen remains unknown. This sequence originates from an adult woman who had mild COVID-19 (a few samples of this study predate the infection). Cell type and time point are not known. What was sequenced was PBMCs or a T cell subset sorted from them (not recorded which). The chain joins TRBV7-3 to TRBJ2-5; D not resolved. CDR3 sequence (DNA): TGTGCCAGCAGCTTAGATAACACGAAGACCCAGTACTTC. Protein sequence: CASSLDNTKTQYF.